These T cell receptor beta chains were read from a single sample in a study of blood T cell repertoires in COVID-19. The protocol was immunoSEQ multiplex PCR, while the TCRdb copy is restricted to in-frame clones and leaves out a portion. The sample comprises fewer than 400,000 clones, roughly 88% of which are singletons, and 2.2% rests with the top ten. The sequencing sample was made of PBMCs or T cells enriched from blood (not recorded which). The receptors stem from a man aged 25 to 40 who had recovered from COVID-19. CDR3s include the opening cysteine and the closing phenylalanine or tryptophan. D genes are given only for firm matches. The size entry is marked missing in some rows and otherwise reads once, few, many or a size class.

clone_size	d_call	v_call	j_call	cdr3_aa	cdr3_nt
-	-	TRBV10-1	TRBJ1-2	CASTSRRGKGRRGYTF	TGCGCCAGCACTTCACGGCGGGGGAAAGGTCGGCGTGGCTACACCTTC
-	-	TRBV24-1	TRBJ1-2	CATSDPGAGSYGYTF	TGTGCCACCAGTGATCCAGGGGCAGGGTCCTATGGCTACACCTTC
few	TRBD2	TRBV5-1	TRBJ2-3	CASSFTGLAGGRVDTQYF	TGCGCCAGCAGCTTCACGGGACTAGCGGGGGGGCGTGTGGATACGCAGTATTTT
once	-	TRBV7-9	TRBJ2-1	CASLSYNEQFF	TGTGCCAGCCTCTCCTACAATGAGCAGTTCTTC
-	-	TRBV6-2/TRBV6-3	TRBJ1-1	CASSYEGVTEAFF	TGTGCCAGCAGTTATGAGGGGGTGACTGAAGCTTTCTTT
-	TRBD2	TRBV7-9	TRBJ2-5	CASSRWAGEYQETQYF	TGTGCCAGCAGCCGGTGGGCGGGGGAGTACCAAGAGACCCAGTACTTC
-	-	TRBV12-3/TRBV12-4	TRBJ1-5	CASSPQGNQPQHF	TGTGCCAGCAGTCCTCAGGGGAATCAGCCCCAGCATTTT
-	-	TRBV21-1	TRBJ1-5	CASSPHDRVKQPQHF	TGTGCCAGCAGCCCGCACGACAGGGTTAAGCAGCCCCAGCATTTT
once	TRBD1	TRBV11-2	TRBJ1-2	CASSLTRTGGYGYTF	TGTGCCAGCAGCTTAACGCGGACAGGGGGCTATGGCTACACCTTC
-	-	TRBV30	TRBJ2-2	CAWSWGERTGELFF	TGTGCCTGGAGCTGGGGGGAGCGCACCGGGGAGCTGTTTTTT
-	-	TRBV5-1	TRBJ2-5	CASSLSRYQEGQYF	TGCGCCAGCAGCTTGTCCAGGTATCAAGAAGGCCAGTACTTC
-	-	TRBV19	TRBJ1-5	CASSFTAASNQPQHF	TGTGCCAGTAGTTTCACGGCGGCGAGCAATCAGCCCCAGCATTTT
-	-	TRBV5-6	TRBJ1-2	CASSLVAYGYTF	TGTGCCAGCAGCTTGGTGGCCTATGGCTACACCTTC
-	-	TRBV29-1	TRBJ2-1	CSVGNSSYNEQFF	TGCAGCGTTGGGAACAGCTCCTACAATGAGCAGTTCTTC
-	-	TRBV18	TRBJ2-7	CASSPQGGTTLWEQYF	TGTGCCAGCTCACCCCAAGGGGGAACGACCCTCTGGGAGCAGTACTTC
few	-	TRBV7-6	TRBJ2-7	CASSSDDRGYEQYF	TGTGCCAGCAGCTCAGACGATCGGGGGTACGAGCAGTACTTC
-	TRBD1	TRBV25-1	TRBJ1-6	CASSIGTGGANSPLHF	TGTGCCAGCAGTATTGGGACAGGAGGAGCTAATTCACCCCTCCACTTT
-	-	TRBV10-1	TRBJ2-1	CASSQGGNSYNEQFF	TGCGCCAGCAGCCAGGGGGGTAACTCCTACAATGAGCAGTTCTTC
-	-	TRBV5-1	TRBJ1-2	CASSKDRWDGYTF	TGCGCCAGCAGCAAGGACAGATGGGATGGCTACACCTTC
-	TRBD1	TRBV7-9	TRBJ2-3	CASSLRDRGVSTDTQYF	TGTGCCAGCAGCTTGCGGGACAGGGGGGTCTCCACAGATACGCAGTATTTT
-	TRBD1	TRBV6-5	TRBJ2-7	CASSRGQGVLYEQYF	TGTGCCAGCAGTAGGGGACAGGGAGTCCTTTACGAGCAGTACTTC
-	TRBD1	TRBV5-8	TRBJ2-3	CASSSTGGSTDTQYF	TGTGCCAGCAGCTCGACAGGGGGGAGCACAGATACGCAGTATTTT
-	-	TRBV25-1	TRBJ1-3	CASSDAGDSGNTIYF	TGTGCCAGCAGTGACGCGGGAGACTCTGGAAACACCATATATTTT
-	TRBD1	TRBV7-2	TRBJ1-2	CASSGRTGSSGGYTF	TGTGCCAGCAGCGGGAGGACAGGTTCCTCCGGGGGCTACACCTTC
-	-	TRBV5-1	TRBJ1-6	CASSERGRPNSPLHF	TGCGCCAGCAGTGAGCGAGGGCGCCCTAATTCACCCCTCCACTTT
-	TRBD1	TRBV10-3	TRBJ1-5	CAISAQGESNQPQHF	TGTGCCATCAGTGCACAGGGGGAGAGCAATCAGCCCCAGCATTTT
-	TRBD2	TRBV9	TRBJ2-3	CASSVFAGVTDTQYF	TGTGCCAGCAGCGTTTTTGCGGGGGTCACAGATACGCAGTATTTT
-	TRBD2	TRBV11-2	TRBJ2-5	CASSLGKLAGARAQYF	TGTGCCAGCAGCTTAGGGAAGCTAGCGGGGGCCAGGGCCCAGTACTTC
few	TRBD1	TRBV10-3	TRBJ1-1	CAIKGGTGRTEAFF	TGTGCCATCAAAGGGGGGACAGGGAGGACTGAAGCTTTCTTT
-	-	TRBV24-1	TRBJ2-1	CATSDSPSDEQFF	TGTGCCACCAGTGACTCCCCTAGCGACGAGCAGTTCTTC
-	TRBD1	TRBV6-1	TRBJ1-1	CASSETGKTEAFF	TGTGCCAGCAGTGAGACAGGGAAAACTGAAGCTTTCTTT
-	-	TRBV19	TRBJ1-3	CASSIQGLVGNTIYF	TGTGCCAGTAGTATTCAGGGGTTGGTTGGAAACACCATATATTTT
-	-	TRBV6-5	TRBJ1-5	CAGGHTDSNQPQHF	TGTGCCGGTGGGCACACGGATAGCAATCAGCCCCAGCATTTT
-	-	TRBV4-1	TRBJ2-5	CASSQGQASSQETQYF	TGCGCCAGCAGCCAAGGACAGGCCTCAAGCCAAGAGACCCAGTACTTC
-	TRBD1	TRBV7-8	TRBJ1-2	CASSLGRQGVSFYGYTF	TGTGCCAGCAGCTTAGGGAGACAGGGGGTGTCTTTCTATGGCTACACCTTC
-	TRBD2	TRBV9	TRBJ2-5	CASSVVSLAGQGETQYF	TGTGCCAGCAGCGTGGTGTCGCTAGCGGGGCAGGGTGAGACCCAGTACTTC
-	-	TRBV3-1/TRBV3-2	TRBJ1-1	CASSPGSRWAFF	TGTGCCAGCAGTCCGGGGTCTCGATGGGCTTTCTTT
few	-	TRBV3-1/TRBV3-2	TRBJ1-1	CASSQDPGRTEAFF	TGTGCCAGCAGCCAAGATCCAGGGCGAACTGAAGCTTTCTTT
-	-	TRBV14	TRBJ1-2	CASSPPGGLNGYTF	TGTGCCAGCAGCCCCCCGGGAGGGCTGAATGGCTACACCTTC
-	TRBD2	TRBV7-2	TRBJ2-1	CASSLLAAGVDEQFF	TGTGCCAGCAGCTTACTAGCGGCCGGGGTGGATGAGCAGTTCTTC
-	-	TRBV18	TRBJ1-1	CASSPLGRQDTEAFF	TGTGCCAGCTCACCACTTGGTAGGCAGGACACTGAAGCTTTCTTT
-	TRBD1	TRBV7-2	TRBJ1-5	CASSLGITGGVQPQHF	TGTGCCAGCAGCTTGGGAATCACAGGGGGTGTTCAGCCCCAGCATTTT